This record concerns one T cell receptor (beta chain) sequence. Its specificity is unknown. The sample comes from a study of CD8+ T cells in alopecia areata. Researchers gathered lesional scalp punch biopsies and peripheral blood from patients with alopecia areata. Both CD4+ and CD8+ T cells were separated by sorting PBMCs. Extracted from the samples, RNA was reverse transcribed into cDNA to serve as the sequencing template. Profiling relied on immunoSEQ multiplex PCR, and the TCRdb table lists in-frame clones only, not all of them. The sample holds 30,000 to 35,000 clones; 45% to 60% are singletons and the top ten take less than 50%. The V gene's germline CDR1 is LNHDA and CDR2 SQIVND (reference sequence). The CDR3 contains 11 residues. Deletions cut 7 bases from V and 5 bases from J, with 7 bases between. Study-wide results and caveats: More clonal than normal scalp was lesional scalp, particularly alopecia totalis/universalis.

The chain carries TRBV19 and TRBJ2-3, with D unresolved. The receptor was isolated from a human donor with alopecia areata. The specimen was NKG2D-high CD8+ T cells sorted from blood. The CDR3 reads CASTSVDTQYF. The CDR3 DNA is TGTGCCAGTACCTCGGTAGATACGCAGTATTTT.